This TCR beta chain was identified during a study of beta chain features in type 1 diabetes. Study-wide results and caveats: With patients and controls alike, PCR might favor shorter templates to an equal degree. Among patients with Type 1 diabetes, TCRB CDR3s were moderately but significantly shorter in every one of the four CD4+ subsets.

This clone was counted between two and nine times. Its target is not known. By way of CD45RO/CCR7/CD25/CD127/CD95/CD27, the CD4+ regulatory, stem cell-like memory, central memory and naive cells were sorted. This CDR3 has 15 amino acids. Germline lookup yields CDR1 LNHDA and CDR2 SQIVND (reference sequence). The ends lost 3 bases at V and 10 bases at J; junction bases unmatched: 8. TCRB transcripts that were expressed got sequenced, as all of the isolated RNA had been reverse transcribed. Using immunoSEQ multiplex PCR, the repertoire was profiled, and TCRdb retains in-frame clones only, with some absent. The table lists around 600,000 clones, approximately 13% of them singletons, with 0.09% to 0.15% in the top ten.

The receptor's source is a man aged 30 to 39 with type 1 diabetes. The specimen sequenced was naive CD4+ T cells from blood. The rearrangement uses TRBV19 and TRBJ1-6; 8 nucleotides line up with TRBD1. Written as DNA, the CDR3 is TGTGCCAGTAGTATTGGACAGGGCTTAGGATCACCCCTCCACTTT. Its protein is CASSIGQGLGSPLHF.